Reported below is one T cell receptor (beta chain). The data stem from a study of graft-versus-host responses after intestinal transplantation. Whole-study results and caveats: Investigators detected GvH clones in recipient marrow, with some emerging earlier in ileum or blood. Allografts of one patient group, those with graft-donor T cell macrochimerism, had high graft-versus-host to host-versus-graft clonal ratios.

Method: immunoSEQ multiplex PCR; TCRdb's copy keeps in-frame clones and lacks some. The sample yields 20,000 to 25,000 clones, 30% to 40% seen once. The study plated around 200,000 CFSE-labeled responders with around 200,000 irradiated, violet-dye-labeled stimulators. After the reaction, proliferating CFSE-low CD3+CD4+ and CD3+CD8+ responders were sorted. The CDR3 has 16 residues. Germline CDR1 is MNHEY and CDR2 is SVGAGI. V lost 3 bases and J 8 bases, leaving 20 bases between the germline ends. The specimen was alloreactive CD8+ T cells from a mixed lymphocyte reaction culture, collected before intestinal transplant. Sample subset: CFSE-low proliferating T cells sorted from roughly six-day pre-transplant mixed lymphocyte reaction (GvH or HvG direction). The V call is TRBV6-5, the J call TRBJ2-1; possible D gene TRBD2, 6 bases. The TCR sequence derives from a human patient who received an intestinal transplant. CDR3 DNA sequence: TGTGCCAGCAGTTATCTGACTAGTCCGGGAAGCCATGAGCAGTTCTTC. This translates into CASSYLTSPGSHEQFF.